Presented here are 19 T cell receptor beta chains from one specimen sequenced in a study. Using its own MiXCR run on the 5' RACE reads, TCRdb lists one record per CDR3 protein. This table holds some 54,000 distinct CDR3 sequences, about a sixth found once. Material for sequencing was naive CD4+ T cells sorted from blood. The subset was: naive CD4+ T cells, CD4+CD45RA+CD25-. These receptors came from a female donor with breast cancer.

The table lists this clonotype with many counts. The chain links TRBV4-3 to TRBJ1-5; TRBD1 matches at 9 bases. There are 14 residues in the CDR3. The V gene's germline CDR1 is LGHNA and CDR2 YSLEER. Germline trimming cut 2 bases from V and 5 bases from J; bases unmatched to any gene: 1. The CDR3 spells CASSQRTGDQPQHF. Here the CDR3 DNA reads TGCGCCAGCAGCCAACGGACAGGGGATCAGCCCCAGCATTTT.

In this sample, this clonotype turned up a few times. The DNA for the CDR3 is TGCGCCAGCAGCTTGGATGGGGGCCATGAGCAGTTCTTC. Protein product: CASSLDGGHEQFF. The gene calls are TRBV5-1 and TRBJ2-1; D possibly corresponds to TRBD1 (6 bases). CDR1 and CDR2 (germline): SGHRS, YFSETQ. The CDR3 runs to 13 residues. V lost 0 bases to trimming and J lost 8 bases, with 9 bases between them.

The chain couples TRBV27 to TRBJ1-5; the D is unclear. V was pared by 3 bases and J by 7 bases, with 10 bases between. This CDR3 contains 13 residues. From germline, CDR1 is MNHEY and CDR2 SMNVEV (reference sequence). CDR3 sequence: CASSFDPGQPQHF. The DNA for the CDR3 is TGTGCCAGCAGTTTCGACCCCGGGCAGCCCCAGCATTTT.

The J gene is TRBJ2-6, the V gene TRBV20-1, with TRBD2 identical over 12 bases. CDR1 and CDR2 from the germline V gene are DFQATT and SNEGSKA (reference sequence). The CDR3 loop spans 17 amino acids. After removal of 2 bases from V and 3 bases from J, the junction contained 5 bases not matched to a gene. CDR3 in DNA: TGCAGTGCTAGAACTAGCGGGAGGCTTTATGGGGCCAACGTCCTGACTTTC. This codes for CSARTSGRLYGANVLTF.

V usage is TRBV20-1 and J usage is TRBJ1-2; D may be TRBD1 (6 bases). The CDR3 runs to 14 residues. CDR1 DFQATT and CDR2 SNEGSKA come from the germline V gene (reference sequence). Trimming shortened V by 1 base and J by 4 bases, and 13 bases separated the two germline ends. The CDR3 coding sequence is TGCAGTGCTAGAGGCCAACAGGGCGCCTATGGCTACACCTTC. This codes for CSARGQQGAYGYTF.

This clonotype was detected only a few times. The rearrangement joins TRBV5-1 to TRBJ1-1; 7 nucleotides match TRBD1. The ends lost 5 bases at V and 4 bases at J; junction bases unmatched: 5. CDR1 and CDR2 from the germline V gene are SGHRS and YFSETQ. The CDR3 has 13 residues. CDR3 loop: CASSKGAGTEAFF. In nucleotides, the CDR3 is TGCGCCAGCAGTAAGGGGGCGGGCACTGAAGCTTTCTTT.

This clonotype was counted a few times. V gene TRBV6-1 combines with J gene TRBJ1-2, with D possibly matching TRBD1 (6 bases). V lost 6 bases and J 7 bases, leaving 6 bases between the germline ends. The CDR3 runs 10 residues. From germline, CDR1 is MNHNS and CDR2 SASEGT. This CDR3 is CASRQGGYTF. DNA for the CDR3: TGTGCCAGCAGACAGGGTGGCTACACCTTC.

Details on this clonotype: An end of the junction differs from the germline gene, which may be a read error. The chain employs TRBV24-1 and TRBJ2-3; a possible D gene is TRBD1 (6 bases). Germline V gene lookup returns CDR1 KGHDR and CDR2 SFDVKD. The CDR3 sequence is 14 residues long. CDR3 nucleotides: TGTGCCACCAGTGACCGAACACCGACAGGTACGCAGTATTTT. It specifies CATSDRTPTGTQYF.

This clonotype was seen at least ten times. V gene TRBV6-1 combines with J gene TRBJ2-1; D is ambiguous. Germline assignment: CDR1 MNHNS and CDR2 SASEGT. V was clipped by 7 bases and J by 0 bases, with 13 bases between them. This CDR3 comprises 15 residues. The DNA of the CDR3 is TGTGCCAGCAAAAGGCCCGAGCTCTCCTACAATGAGCAGTTCTTC. This encodes CASKRPELSYNEQFF.

About this clonotype: Germline and junction disagree at one end, which may indicate a read error. The chain recombines TRBV30 with TRBJ2-7; D remains ambiguous. The CDR3 runs 11 residues. CDR1 is GTSNPN and CDR2 is SVGIG in the germline V gene (reference sequence). The CDR3 loop is CAWRPIASVDF. The CDR3 nucleotides read TGTGCCTGGAGGCCCATAGCCTCAGTGGACTTC. Supplemented by reference TRBV30 and TRBJ2-7, the full variable domain reads SQTIHQWPATLVQPVGSPLSLECTVEGTSNPNLYWYRQAAGRGLQLLFYSVGIGQISSEVPQNLSASRPQDRQFILSSKKLLLSDSGFYLCAWRPIASVDFGPGTRLTVT.

V gene TRBV12-3 or TRBV12-4 combines with J gene TRBJ2-1; unclear D gene. The CDR3 spans 13 residues. The ends were cut back, 6 bases at V and 13 bases at J, with 19 bases in the middle. For the CDR3, the DNA is TGTGCCAGCAGCCTAGGATCGTGGGTCGGCCAGTTCTTC. Protein: CASSLGSWVGQFF.

The chain carries TRBV7-8 and TRBJ2-1, with 7 bases that match TRBD1. The CDR3 sequence is 14 residues long. The J segment lost 7 bases and the V segment lost 3 bases, leaving 6 bases of the junction unmatched. Per germline, CDR1 SGHVS and CDR2 FQNEAQ. CDR3 loop: CASSLGQSRNEQFF. The CDR3 nucleotides read TGTGCCAGCAGCTTGGGACAGTCCCGTAATGAGCAGTTCTTC.

This chain joins TRBV19 and TRBJ1-1; 8 nucleotides align to TRBD1. V gave up 5 bases and J gave up 4 bases; unmatched junction bases: 9. CDR1 and CDR2 from the germline V gene are LNHDA and SQIVND (reference sequence). The CDR3 contains 15 residues. CDR3 coding DNA: TGTGCCAGTAGTCCCTGGACAGGGATGAGCACTGAAGCTTTCTTT. It translates to CASSPWTGMSTEAFF. The full variable domain, its missing parts supplied by reference TRBV19 and TRBJ1-1, is DGGITQSPKYLFRKEGQNVTLSCEQNLNHDAMYWYRQDPGQGLRLIYYSQIVNDFQKGDIAEGYSVSREKKESFPLTVTSAQKNPTAFYLCASSPWTGMSTEAFFGQGTRLTVV.

This chain uses TRBV5-1 with TRBJ2-2; TRBD1 aligns across 12 bases. The CDR3 loop spans 17 amino acids. J gave up 4 bases and V 4 bases, and 8 bases lay outside the gene matches. The germline CDR1 and CDR2 sequences are SGHRS and YFSETQ. In nucleotides, the CDR3 is TGCGCCAGCAGCGACCGGGACAGGGGGCTGGGCACCGGGGAGCTGTTTTTT. Encoded protein: CASSDRDRGLGTGELFF.

This clonotype has only a few counts. Because it lacks the conserved phenylalanine or tryptophan at the end, this CDR3 is likely a read error. This chain joins TRBV20-1 and TRBJ1-1, with a weak D call TRBD1 (6 bases). Trimming removed 5 bases from V and 4 bases from J, with 20 bases in between. There are 15 residues in the CDR3. Per germline, CDR1 DFQATT and CDR2 SNEGSKA (reference sequence). CDR3 loop: CSAGDLEGVSTEAFV. The CDR3 region has the DNA TGCAGTGCTGGGGATTTGGAGGGGGTGAGCACTGAAGCTTTCGTT.

As to this clonotype: This CDR3 is missing its conserved last phenylalanine or tryptophan, likely due to a read error. J is TRBJ1-5 and V is TRBV7-3; 8 nucleotides align to TRBD1. V lost 3 bases and J lost 2; bases outside the gene matches: 3. Germline-derived CDR1 and CDR2 are SGHTA and FQGTGA. The CDR3 consists of 15 residues. CDR3 nucleotide sequence: TGTGCCAGCAGCTTGGACAGGGCGGGCAATCAGCCCCAGCATTCT. Translating gives CASSLDRAGNQPQHS.

V usage is TRBV7-9 and J usage is TRBJ2-3, with a possible D match to TRBD2 (6 bases). Germline values: CDR1 SEHNR, CDR2 FQNEAQ (reference sequence). The V end lost 5 bases, the J end lost 4 bases, and 10 bases lay between the germline ends. The CDR3 consists of 13 residues. The DNA of the CDR3 is TGTGCCAGCAGCCTGGGGACTTCAGATACGCAGTATTTT. This gives the protein CASSLGTSDTQYF.

This chain joins TRBV20-1 and TRBJ2-2; a weak D match, TRBD1 (6 bases). Deletions cut 1 base from V and 6 bases from J, with 9 bases between. The CDR3 loop spans 13 amino acids. Germline CDR1 DFQATT, CDR2 SNEGSKA (reference sequence). The CDR3 bases are TGCAGTGCTAGAGTGAGGACAGCCGGGGAGCTGTTTTTT. It codes for CSARVRTAGELFF.

This clonotype appeared once. A much larger clone differs from this one at a single base, so this may be a read error. The V and J genes are TRBV5-1 and TRBJ1-1; TRBD1 aligns across 9 bases. Per the germline V gene, CDR1 is SGHRS and CDR2 is YFSETQ. The CDR3 spans 14 residues. The J segment lost 1 base and the V segment lost 3 bases, leaving 1 base of the junction unmatched. The CDR3: CASSSDRGNTEAFF. The CDR3 region has the DNA TGCGCCAGCAGCTCGGACAGGGGGAACACTGAAGCTTTCTTT.